This T cell receptor (beta chain) stems from a study of beta chain features in type 1 diabetes. Study observations and caveats: Although PCR might favor shorter templates, it would do so equally in patients and controls. Significant though moderate, a shortening of TCRB CDR3s appeared in all four CD4+ subsets of Type 1 diabetes patients. It was not settled here whether HLA type affects TCRB rearrangement.

This CDR3 is built from 15 residues. Trimming pared 4 bases from V and 1 base from J, leaving 12 bases between. Germline values: CDR1 MRHNA, CDR2 SNTAGT. On this clone: Its antigen is unidentified.

Since all of the isolated RNA was reverse transcribed, expressed TCRB transcripts were what got sequenced. The assay was immunoSEQ multiplex PCR, and TCRdb's table has in-frame clones only and misses some. The sample contains about 660,000 clones, over 13% of which appear only once. The rearrangement joins TRBV6-4 to TRBJ2-3, with a possible D match to TRBD2 (6 bases). Sequences were obtained from naive CD4+ T cells from blood. The sequence was collected from a man between 18 and 29 years old with type 1 diabetes. In nucleotides, the CDR3 is TGTGCCAGCAGTGTAGCGGCGGTAGGCACAGATACGCAGTATTTT. Amino acids: CASSVAAVGTDTQYF.